This entry concerns a single T cell receptor beta chain. One entry per CDR3 protein, called by TCRdb with MiXCR from the RT-PCR reads. This table holds about a million distinct CDR3 sequences, 15% to 20% found once. This CDR3 region has 12 residues. Trimming pared 6 bases from V and 4 bases from J, leaving 6 bases between. The data are from a study of patients and donors after allogeneic stem cell transplantation. What was sequenced was blood, either unsorted or a sorted T cell fraction (not recorded which). The clonotype was recovered from a human donor who was either an allogeneic HSCT recipient or a stem cell or donor lymphocyte infusion donor (not recorded which). It is not recorded whose cells these are; they may come from a transplant donor. This chain joins TRBV12-3 or TRBV12-4 and TRBJ2-2, with unresolved D. CDR3 protein: CASRYTTGELFF. The CDR3 region has the DNA TGTGCCAGCAGGTATACCACCGGGGAGCTGTTTTTT.